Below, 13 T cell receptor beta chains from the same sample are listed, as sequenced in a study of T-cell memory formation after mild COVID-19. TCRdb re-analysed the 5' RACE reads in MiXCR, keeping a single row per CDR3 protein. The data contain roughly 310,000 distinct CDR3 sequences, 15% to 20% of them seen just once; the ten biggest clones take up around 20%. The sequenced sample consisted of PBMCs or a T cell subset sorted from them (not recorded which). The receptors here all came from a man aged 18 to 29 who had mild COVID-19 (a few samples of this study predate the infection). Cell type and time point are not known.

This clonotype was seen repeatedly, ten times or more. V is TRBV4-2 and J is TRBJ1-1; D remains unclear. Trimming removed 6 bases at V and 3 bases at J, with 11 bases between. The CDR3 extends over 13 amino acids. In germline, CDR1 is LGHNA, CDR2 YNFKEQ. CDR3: CASRNPDDTEAFF. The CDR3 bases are TGTGCCAGCAGGAACCCGGACGACACTGAAGCTTTCTTT.

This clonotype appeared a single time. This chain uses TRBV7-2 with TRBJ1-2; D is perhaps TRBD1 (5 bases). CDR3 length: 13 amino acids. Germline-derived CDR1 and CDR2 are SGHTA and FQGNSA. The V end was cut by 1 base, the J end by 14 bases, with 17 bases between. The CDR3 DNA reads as TGTGCCAGCAGCTTAGTGGGGGAGGGCTTGGAGACCTTC. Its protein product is CASSLVGEGLETF.

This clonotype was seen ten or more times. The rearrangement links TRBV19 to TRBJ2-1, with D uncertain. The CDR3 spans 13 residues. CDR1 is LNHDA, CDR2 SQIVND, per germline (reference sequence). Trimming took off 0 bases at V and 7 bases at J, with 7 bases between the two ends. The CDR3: CASSIDYENEQFF. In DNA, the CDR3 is TGTGCCAGTAGTATAGATTACGAGAATGAGCAGTTCTTC. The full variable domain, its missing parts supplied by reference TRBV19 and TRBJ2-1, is DGGITQSPKYLFRKEGQNVTLSCEQNLNHDAMYWYRQDPGQGLRLIYYSQIVNDFQKGDIAEGYSVSREKKESFPLTVTSAQKNPTAFYLCASSIDYENEQFFGPGTRLTVL.

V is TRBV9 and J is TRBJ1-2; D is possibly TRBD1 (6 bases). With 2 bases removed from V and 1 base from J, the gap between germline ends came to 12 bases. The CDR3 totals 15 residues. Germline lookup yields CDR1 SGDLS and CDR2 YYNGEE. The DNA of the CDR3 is TGTGCCAGCAGCGTCGTGGACAGCCTTAACTATGGCTACACCTTC. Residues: CASSVVDSLNYGYTF.

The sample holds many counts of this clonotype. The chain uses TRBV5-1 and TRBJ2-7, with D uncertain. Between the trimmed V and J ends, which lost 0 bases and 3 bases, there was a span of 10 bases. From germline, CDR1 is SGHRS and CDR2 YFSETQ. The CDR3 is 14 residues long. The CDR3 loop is CASSLAPGDYEQYV. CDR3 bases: TGCGCCAGCAGCTTGGCCCCAGGTGACTACGAGCAGTACGTC.

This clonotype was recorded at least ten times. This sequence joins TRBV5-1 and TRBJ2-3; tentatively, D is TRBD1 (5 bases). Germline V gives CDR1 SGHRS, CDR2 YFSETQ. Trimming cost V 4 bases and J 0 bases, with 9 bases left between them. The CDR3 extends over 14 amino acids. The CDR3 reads CASSRTSSTDTQYF. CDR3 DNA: TGCGCCAGCAGCAGGACATCTAGCACAGATACGCAGTATTTT.

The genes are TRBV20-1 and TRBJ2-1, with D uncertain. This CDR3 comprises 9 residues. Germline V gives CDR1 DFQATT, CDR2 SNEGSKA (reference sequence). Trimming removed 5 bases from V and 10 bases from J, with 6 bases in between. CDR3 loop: CSADWEQFF. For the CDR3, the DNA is TGCAGTGCTGACTGGGAGCAGTTCTTC.

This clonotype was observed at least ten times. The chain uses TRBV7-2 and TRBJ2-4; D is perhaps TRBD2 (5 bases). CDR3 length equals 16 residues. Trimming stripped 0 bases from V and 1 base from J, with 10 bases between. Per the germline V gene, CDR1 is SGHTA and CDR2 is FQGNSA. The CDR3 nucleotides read TGTGCCAGCAGCTTAGCACCGTGGGAGGCCAAAAACATTCAGTACTTC. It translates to CASSLAPWEAKNIQYF.

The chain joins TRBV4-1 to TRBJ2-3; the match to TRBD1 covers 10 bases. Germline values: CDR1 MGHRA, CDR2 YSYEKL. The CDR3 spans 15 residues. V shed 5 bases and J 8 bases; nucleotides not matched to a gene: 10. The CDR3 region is CASSYPGQGLRTQYF. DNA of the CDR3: TGCGCCAGCAGCTACCCGGGACAGGGGCTCCGTACGCAGTATTTT.

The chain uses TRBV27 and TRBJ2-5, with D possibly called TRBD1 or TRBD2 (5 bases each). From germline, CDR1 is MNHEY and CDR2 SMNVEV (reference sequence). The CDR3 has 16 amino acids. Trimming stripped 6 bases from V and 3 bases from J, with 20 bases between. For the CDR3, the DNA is TGTGCCAGCAGCGCTTCGGCCAGGGTGGGAGAAGAGACCCAGTACTTC. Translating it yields CASSASARVGEETQYF.

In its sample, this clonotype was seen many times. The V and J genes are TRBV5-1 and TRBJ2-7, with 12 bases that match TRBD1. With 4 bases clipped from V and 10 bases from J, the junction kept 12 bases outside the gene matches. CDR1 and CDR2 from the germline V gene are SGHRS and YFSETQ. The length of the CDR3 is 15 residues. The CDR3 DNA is TGCGCCAGCAGCCCGGGGCCCGGGACAGGGGGCGACCAGTACTTC. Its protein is CASSPGPGTGGDQYF.

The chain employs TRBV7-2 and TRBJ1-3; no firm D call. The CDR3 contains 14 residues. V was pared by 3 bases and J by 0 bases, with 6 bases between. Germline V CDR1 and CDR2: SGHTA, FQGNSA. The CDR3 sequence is CASSFTNSGNTIYF. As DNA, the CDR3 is TGTGCCAGCAGCTTTACAAACTCTGGAAACACCATATATTTT.

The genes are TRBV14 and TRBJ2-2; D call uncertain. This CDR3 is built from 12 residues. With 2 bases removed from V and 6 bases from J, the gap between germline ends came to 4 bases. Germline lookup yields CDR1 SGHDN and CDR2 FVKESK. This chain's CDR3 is CASSQQAGELFF. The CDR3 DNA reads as TGTGCCAGCAGCCAACAGGCCGGGGAGCTGTTTTTT. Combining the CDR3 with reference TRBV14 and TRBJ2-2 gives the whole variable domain EAGVTQFPSHSVIEKGQTVTLRCDPISGHDNLYWYRRVMGKEIKFLLHFVKESKQDESGMPNNRFLAERTGGTYSTLKVQPAELEDSGVYFCASSQQAGELFFGEGSRLTVL.